Below, 17 T cell receptor beta chains from the same sample are listed, as sequenced in a study of cytomegalovirus exposure and HLA in healthy donors. PCR primers comprised 60 Vbeta and 13 Jbeta primers. Sequencing was performed with immunoSEQ multiplex PCR; in TCRdb, only in-frame clones are kept and a portion is missing. This sample has some 190,000 clones, with about 88% found just once. Input material: PBMCs. These receptors all come from a woman aged 25 to 39 in good health and CMV-seronegative.

The rearrangement joins TRBV2 to TRBJ2-5; TRBD2 matches at 12 bases. Germline CDR1 reads SNHLY; CDR2 reads FYNNEI. V was clipped by 7 bases and J by 0 bases; unmatched bases: 9. The CDR3 is 17 amino acids. The CDR3 is CASKTTSGRGNQETQYF. The CDR3 DNA is TGTGCCAGCAAAACGACTAGCGGGAGAGGAAACCAAGAGACCCAGTACTTC.

The chain links TRBV5-1 to TRBJ2-1; no firm D call. Germline CDR1 and CDR2: SGHRS and YFSETQ. Trimming stripped 5 bases from V and 0 bases from J, with 15 bases between. The CDR3 runs 16 residues. The CDR3 reads CASSDPGYSSYNEQFF. The CDR3 bases are TGCGCCAGCAGTGACCCCGGGTATAGCTCCTACAATGAGCAGTTCTTC.

CDR3 DNA: TGTGCCAGCAGCTTTCGGGGGAATAATGAAAAACTGTTTTTT. Protein product: CASSFRGNNEKLFF. This chain joins TRBV7-9 and TRBJ1-4; weak D call: TRBD1 (5 bases). CDR3 length equals 14 residues. The ends were cut back, 3 bases at V and 4 bases at J, with 9 bases in the middle. From germline, CDR1 is SEHNR and CDR2 FQNEAQ (reference sequence).

CDR3 sequence: CASSEYPLGRLDTQYF. The DNA of the CDR3 is TGTGCCAGCAGCGAATACCCCCTAGGAAGGCTAGATACGCAGTATTTT. The chain links TRBV7-3 to TRBJ2-3; D unclear. Germline V gene sequence: CDR1 SGHTA, CDR2 FQGTGA. Trimming took off 5 bases at V and 5 bases at J, with 20 bases between the two ends. This CDR3 has 16 amino acids.

This sequence joins TRBV20-1 and TRBJ2-7; D is unclear. CDR1 is DFQATT, CDR2 SNEGSKA, per germline (reference sequence). CDR3 length: 11 amino acids. V lost 8 bases, J lost 5 bases, and 13 bases lay in between. The CDR3 protein is CSCVVRNEQYF. In DNA form, the CDR3 reads TGCAGTTGTGTGGTGCGAAACGAGCAGTACTTC.

The J gene is TRBJ2-5, the V gene TRBV5-1; a weak D match, TRBD1 (7 bases). Germline V gene sequence: CDR1 SGHRS, CDR2 YFSETQ. V shed 4 bases and J shed 1 base, with 11 bases lying between them. This CDR3 contains 14 residues. The CDR3 nucleotides are TGCGCCAGCAGCCTCCAGGGGGGCCAAGAGACCCAGTACTTC. This translates into CASSLQGGQETQYF.

This chain uses TRBV5-1 with TRBJ1-1; D is possibly TRBD1 (6 bases). Germline values: CDR1 SGHRS, CDR2 YFSETQ. The CDR3 runs to 15 residues. V shed 4 bases and J shed 2 bases, with 15 bases lying between them. The CDR3: CASSDSTGFNTEAFF. CDR3 DNA: TGCGCCAGCAGCGATAGTACAGGGTTCAACACTGAAGCTTTCTTT. Full variable domain (rest looked up from reference TRBV5-1 and TRBJ1-1): KAGVTQTPRYLIKTRGQQVTLSCSPISGHRSVSWYQQTPGQGLQFLFEYFSETQRNKGNFPGRFSGRQFSNSRSEMNVSTLELGDSALYLCASSDSTGFNTEAFFGQGTRLTVV.

The chain couples TRBV2 to TRBJ2-7; 8 positions match TRBD1. This CDR3 region has 15 residues. Germline CDR1 reads SNHLY; CDR2 reads FYNNEI. V dropped 4 bases and J dropped 2; count of bases not matched to a gene: 7. The CDR3 DNA reads as TGTGCCAGCAGTGTATCGGGACAGGTGACCTACGAGCAGTACTTC. As protein: CASSVSGQVTYEQYF.

The chain has TRBV5-6 and TRBJ1-2, with TRBD1 matching 9 bases. Germline V gives CDR1 SGHDT, CDR2 YYEEEE. Losses at the gene ends were 2 bases for V and 10 bases for J; bases not matched to a gene: 6. The CDR3 sequence is 13 residues long. For the CDR3, the DNA is TGTGCCAGCAGCTTTTACAGGGGGCCTGTCTACACCTTC. Encoded protein: CASSFYRGPVYTF.

The chain recombines TRBV6-5 with TRBJ1-2; TRBD1 matches at 8 bases. Trimming at V came to 0 bases and at J to 6 bases, leaving 9 bases not matched to a gene. The CDR3 is 16 amino acids. The germline CDR1 and CDR2 sequences are MNHEY and SVGAGI. The CDR3 sequence: CASSYSPGGPTNGYTF. The CDR3, as DNA: TGTGCCAGCAGTTACTCGCCAGGGGGCCCAACGAATGGCTACACCTTC.

This chain links TRBV27 with TRBJ2-7; D may be TRBD1 (6 bases). V lost 5 bases, J lost 2 bases, and 13 bases lay in between. Germline CDR1 is MNHEY and CDR2 is SMNVEV (reference sequence). The CDR3 is made up of 14 amino acids. Written as DNA, the CDR3 is TGTGCCAGCAGTAAATACGGGGACACCTACGAGCAGTACTTC. The encoded protein is CASSKYGDTYEQYF.

On this clone: In the same sample, other DNA sequences code for this CDR3. The chain carries TRBV5-1 and TRBJ2-5; D gene unclear. This CDR3 contains 11 residues. Deletions cut 4 bases from V and 4 bases from J, with 5 bases between. The germline V gene has CDR1 SGHRS and CDR2 YFSETQ. CDR3 amino acids: CASSPGETQYF. The DNA for the CDR3 is TGCGCCAGCAGCCCGGGAGAGACCCAGTACTTC.

The chain combines TRBV18 with TRBJ2-1, with D possibly being TRBD2 (6 bases). The CDR3 contains 12 residues. CDR1 and CDR2 (germline): KGHSH, LQKENI. V gave up 2 bases and J gave up 9 bases, with 8 bases separating them. The CDR3 DNA sequence: TGTGCCAGCTCACCAAGGGACTCTGAGCAGTTCTTC. Amino acid sequence: CASSPRDSEQFF.

This rearrangement joins TRBV15 to TRBJ2-3; D possibly corresponds to TRBD1 (5 bases). V lost 0 bases, J lost 2 bases, and 15 bases lay in between. The CDR3 has 17 residues. Per the germline V gene, CDR1 is LNHNV and CDR2 is YYDKDF (reference sequence). CDR3 residues: CATSRERIQGNTDTQYF. The DNA for the CDR3 is TGTGCCACCAGCAGAGAGCGGATCCAGGGAAACACAGATACGCAGTATTTT.

J is TRBJ1-1 and V is TRBV7-9; tentative D call: TRBD1 (5 bases). V shed 3 bases and J shed 3 bases, with 11 bases lying between them. Germline-derived CDR1 and CDR2 are SEHNR and FQNEAQ (reference sequence). CDR3 length equals 14 residues. CDR3 amino acids: CASSLDTGDTEAFF. The CDR3 DNA reads TGTGCCAGCAGCTTGGACACGGGGGACACTGAAGCTTTCTTT.

The V and J genes are TRBV11-2 and TRBJ2-2; D unclear. Trimming pared 1 base from V and 0 bases from J, leaving 9 bases between. This CDR3 spans 16 amino acids. Germline V gene sequence: CDR1 SGHAT, CDR2 FQNNGV. CDR3 sequence reads: CASSLGYSSNTGELFF. The CDR3 nucleotides read TGTGCCAGCAGCTTAGGTTACAGCTCGAACACCGGGGAGCTGTTTTTT.

With regard to this clone: Sequence at one end of the junction differs from germline and may be a read error. The V call is TRBV7-7, the J call TRBJ2-5; 7 nucleotides agree with TRBD2. The germline gives CDR1 SSHAT, CDR2 FNYEAQ (reference sequence). The CDR3 length is 15 residues. Here the CDR3 reads CASSPQPGRGETQYF. In DNA form, the CDR3 reads TGTGCTAGCAGCCCCCAACCGGGGAGGGGCGAGACCCAGTACTTC.